This TCR beta chain was sequenced during a study of vaccination and CD4 T cells after COVID-19. Study as a whole: The convalescents were made up of six males and four females, two of whom were Hispanic. Timing of post-vaccine sample collection was a median approximately 79 days after dose two, with a range of 14 to 241.

The Oncomine TCR Beta short-read assay sequenced DNA from cultured CD4+ T cells. In TCRdb, the PCR reads were re-called with MiXCR into one record per CDR3 protein. The sample yields around 20,000 distinct CDR3 sequences, roughly 48% seen once. The treatment denotes: roughly ten-day PBMC culture with coronavirus spike peptide pools or control peptides (ViraFEST assay). Germline V CDR1 and CDR2: MNHNS, SASEGT. The CDR3 runs to 13 residues. V lost 4 bases to trimming and J lost 9 bases, with 14 bases between them. A word on this clonotype: Its antigen is not known.

The sequenced sample was CD4+ T cells from blood, cultured in vitro, obtained before SARS-CoV-2 vaccination. This chain connects TRBV6-1 to TRBJ2-3; weak D call: TRBD1 (5 bases). This TCR derives from a human donor who had recovered from COVID-19. The CDR3 sequence: CASSGVGPGTQYF. The CDR3 DNA reads as TGTGCCAGCAGTGGGGTGGGGCCGGGCACGCAGTATTTT.